These 14 T cell receptor beta chains came from one sample sequenced in a study of identical twins. TCRdb re-called the 5' RACE reads with MiXCR, one entry per CDR3 protein. The sample has a few hundred thousand distinct CDR3 sequences, approximately 9.6% seen once. These sequences were also reported in another study, on yellow fever vaccine responses in identical twins.

The specimen sequenced was PBMCs. All receptors come from a young woman in good health.

This chain connects TRBV20-1 to TRBJ2-3; D gene ambiguous. The germline V and J ends were trimmed by 5 bases and 2 bases, with 11 bases remaining between them. In germline, CDR1 is DFQATT, CDR2 SNEGSKA (reference sequence). The length of the CDR3 is 13 residues. The CDR3 is CSAPKPSTDTQYF. The DNA for the CDR3 is TGCAGTGCTCCGAAACCATCCACAGATACGCAGTATTTT.

This clonotype was detected many times. The chain recombines TRBV3-1 with TRBJ2-1; D not certain. The CDR3 runs 11 residues. The V and J ends lost 3 bases and 9 bases respectively, with 6 bases between them. Germline V gives CDR1 LGHDT, CDR2 YNNKEL (reference sequence). The CDR3 region is CASSQGFEQFF. DNA for the CDR3: TGTGCCAGCAGCCAGGGGTTTGAGCAGTTCTTC.

The V gene is TRBV27, the J gene TRBJ2-3; TRBD2 might be the D (7 bases). The ends were cut back, 1 base at V and 4 bases at J, with 12 bases in the middle. CDR1 MNHEY and CDR2 SMNVEV come from the germline V gene (reference sequence). The CDR3 runs 15 residues. The CDR3 spells CASSLWTGGPDTQYF. For the CDR3, the DNA is TGTGCCAGCAGTTTATGGACGGGGGGCCCAGATACGCAGTATTTT.

This clonotype occurred many times. The rearrangement uses TRBV6-5 and TRBJ2-4; D is possibly TRBD1 (5 bases). V was shortened by 6 bases and J by 5 bases, with 14 bases between the two germline ends. This CDR3 has 14 residues. The V gene's germline CDR1 is MNHEY and CDR2 SVGAGI. CDR3 in DNA: TGTGCCAGCAGCTACGAGGCAGGGCAAAACATTCAGTACTTC. The encoded protein is CASSYEAGQNIQYF.

A few counts support this clonotype. The rearrangement links TRBV28 to TRBJ1-2; D possibly corresponds to TRBD1 (5 bases). The CDR3 totals 14 residues. V was shortened by 6 bases and J by 5 bases, with 16 bases between the two germline ends. The V gene's germline CDR1 is MDHEN and CDR2 SYDVKM. The CDR3 reads CASSNTGSNYGYTF. CDR3 nucleotide sequence: TGTGCCAGCAGCAACACAGGTTCGAATTATGGCTACACCTTC.

This clonotype was found a few times. CDR3 amino acids: CASSLATGAGANVLTF. DNA for the CDR3: TGTGCCAGCAGTTTAGCGACAGGGGCTGGGGCCAACGTCCTGACTTTC. The chain uses TRBV12-3 or TRBV12-4 and TRBJ2-6; 8 nucleotides match TRBD1. V lost 0 bases to trimming and J lost 2 bases; unmatched junction nucleotides: 0. The length of the CDR3 is 16 residues.

The chain is built from TRBV20-1 and TRBJ2-2; TRBD2 might be the D (5 bases). Germline V gives CDR1 DFQATT, CDR2 SNEGSKA (reference sequence). V lost 0 bases, J lost 4 bases, and 15 bases lay in between. The CDR3 has 16 residues. Here the CDR3 DNA reads TGCAGTGCTAGAGACGTACGGCGGGCAGGCACCGGGGAGCTGTTTTTT. Its protein is CSARDVRRAGTGELFF.

There are many counts of this clonotype. V gene TRBV4-3 combines with J gene TRBJ1-1; D uncertain. Germline CDR1 is LGHNA and CDR2 is YSLEER. Trimming took off 0 bases at V and 1 base at J, with 9 bases between the two ends. This CDR3 is 15 amino acids long. As DNA, the CDR3 is TGCGCCAGCAGCCAAGATAGGCGGGAGAACACTGAAGCTTTCTTT. Protein: CASSQDRRENTEAFF.

This clonotype was seen repeatedly, ten times or more. The chain carries TRBV7-9 and TRBJ2-7; D remains ambiguous. The CDR3 runs to 13 residues. The germline gives CDR1 SEHNR, CDR2 FQNEAQ (reference sequence). V was shortened by 1 base and J by 9 bases, with 13 bases between the two germline ends. CDR3 coding DNA: TGTGCCAGCAGCTTAGAGGGCGGTAATGTGCAGTACTTC. Translated, it gives CASSLEGGNVQYF.

Concerning this clonotype: The conserved phenylalanine or tryptophan normally closing the CDR3 is absent here, so this likely arose from a read error. The chain carries TRBV12-3 or TRBV12-4 and TRBJ2-2; no clear D. This CDR3 region has 12 residues. Trimming removed 3 bases from V and 6 bases from J, with 5 bases in between. The CDR3 coding sequence is TGTGCCAGCAGTTTGAGGTCCGGGGAGCTGTTTTTA. Its protein is CASSLRSGELFL.

This clonotype came up many times. The rearrangement links TRBV4-2 to TRBJ1-3, with 8 bases lining up with TRBD1. The CDR3 loop spans 15 amino acids. Trimming took 3 bases from V and 2 from J; bases not matched to a gene: 3. The germline gives CDR1 LGHNA, CDR2 YNFKEQ. The DNA of the CDR3 is TGTGCCAGCAGCCAGGGACAGGTTCCTGGAAACACCATATATTTT. Its protein product is CASSQGQVPGNTIYF.

This clonotype was counted a few times. The chain carries TRBV20-1 and TRBJ2-4; 11 positions match TRBD2. The CDR3 runs to 14 residues. In germline, CDR1 is DFQATT, CDR2 SNEGSKA (reference sequence). The ends lost 3 bases at V and 8 bases at J; junction bases unmatched: 6. In DNA, the CDR3 is TGCAGTGCTAGGAGTCTAGCGGGAGGCTACATTCAGTACTTC. Translated, it gives CSARSLAGGYIQYF.

This clonotype was observed a handful of times. The gene calls are TRBV5-1 and TRBJ2-3; 9 nucleotides agree with TRBD2. The germline V gene encodes CDR1 SGHRS and CDR2 YFSETQ. CDR3 length: 15 amino acids. J lost 4 bases, V lost 4 bases, and 7 bases had no gene match. CDR3 residues: CASSIIAGASDTQYF. The CDR3 nucleotides are TGCGCCAGCAGCATAATAGCGGGGGCCTCAGATACGCAGTATTTT.

There are many counts of this clonotype. V is TRBV5-5 and J is TRBJ2-5; D unclear. Germline V gene lookup returns CDR1 SGHKS and CDR2 YYEKEE (reference sequence). The CDR3 has 16 residues. With 6 bases removed from V and 2 bases from J, the gap between germline ends came to 20 bases. The CDR3 sequence is CASTGRETNSQETQYF. The DNA for the CDR3 is TGTGCCAGCACCGGAAGGGAAACGAACTCGCAAGAGACCCAGTACTTC.